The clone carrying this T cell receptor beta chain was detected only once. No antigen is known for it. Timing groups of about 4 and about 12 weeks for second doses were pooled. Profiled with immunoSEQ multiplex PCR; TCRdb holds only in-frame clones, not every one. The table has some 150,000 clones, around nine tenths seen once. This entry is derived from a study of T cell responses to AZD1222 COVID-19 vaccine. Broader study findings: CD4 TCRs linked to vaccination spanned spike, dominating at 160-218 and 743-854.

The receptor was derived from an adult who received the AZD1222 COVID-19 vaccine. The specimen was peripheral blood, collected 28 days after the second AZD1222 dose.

CDR3 protein: CASSPVVNTEAFF. The CDR3 bases are TGCGCCAGCAGCCCGGTCGTGAACACTGAAGCTTTCTTT. The chain links TRBV5-1 to TRBJ1-1, with unresolved D. Germline V gene sequence: CDR1 SGHRS, CDR2 YFSETQ. V shed 4 bases and J shed 0 bases, with 7 bases lying between them. This CDR3 contains 13 residues.